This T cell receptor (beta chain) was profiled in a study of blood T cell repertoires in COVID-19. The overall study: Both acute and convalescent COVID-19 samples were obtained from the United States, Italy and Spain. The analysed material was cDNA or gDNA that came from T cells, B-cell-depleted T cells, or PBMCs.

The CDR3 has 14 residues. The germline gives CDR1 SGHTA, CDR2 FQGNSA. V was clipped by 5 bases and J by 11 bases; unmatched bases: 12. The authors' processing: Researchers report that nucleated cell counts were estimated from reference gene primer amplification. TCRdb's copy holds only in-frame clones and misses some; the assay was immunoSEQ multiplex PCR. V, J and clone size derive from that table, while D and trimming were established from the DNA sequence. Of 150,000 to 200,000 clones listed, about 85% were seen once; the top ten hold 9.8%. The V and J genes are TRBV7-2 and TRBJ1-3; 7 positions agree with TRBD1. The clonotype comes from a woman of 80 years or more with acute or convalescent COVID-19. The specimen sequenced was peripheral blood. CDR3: CASSTGTAPLSIYF. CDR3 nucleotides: TGTGCCAGCAGCACCGGGACAGCCCCTTTGTCCATATATTTT.